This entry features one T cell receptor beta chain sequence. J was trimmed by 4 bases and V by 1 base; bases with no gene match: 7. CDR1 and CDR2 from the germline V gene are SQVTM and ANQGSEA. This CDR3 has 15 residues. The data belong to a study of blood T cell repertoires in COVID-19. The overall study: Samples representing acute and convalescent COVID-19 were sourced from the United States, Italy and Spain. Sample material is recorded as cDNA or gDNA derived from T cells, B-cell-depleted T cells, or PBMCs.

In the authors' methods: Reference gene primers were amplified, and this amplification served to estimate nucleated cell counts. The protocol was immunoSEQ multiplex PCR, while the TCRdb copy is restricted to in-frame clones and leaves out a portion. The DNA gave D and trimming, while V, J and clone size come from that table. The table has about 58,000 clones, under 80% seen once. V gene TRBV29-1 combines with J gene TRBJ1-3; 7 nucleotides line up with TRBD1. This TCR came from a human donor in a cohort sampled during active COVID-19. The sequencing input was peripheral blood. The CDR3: CSVEGRRGQGNTIYF. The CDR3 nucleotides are TGCAGCGTTGAAGGGCGGAGGGGGCAAGGAAACACCATATATTTT.